These T cell receptor beta chains were read from a single sample in a study of T-cell reconstitution after alpha-beta-depleted transplantation in children. TCRdb recomputed calls from the PCR reads with MiXCR, one row per CDR3 protein. The sample consists of about 360,000 distinct CDR3 sequences, 10% to 15% of them appearing once. The specimen comprised PBMCs, sampled from the stem cell graft. The receptors were sampled from a human donor who donated a stem cell graft to a child with Fanconi anemia. CDR3s leave out the opening cysteine and the closing phenylalanine or tryptophan. D genes are given only for firm matches.

j_call	cdr3_length	d_call	v_call	cdr3_aa
TRBJ2-1	11	.	TRBV5-1	ASSLAAVDEQF
TRBJ1-1	15	.	TRBV10-3	AISGLGYESMNTEAF
TRBJ1-2	11	.	TRBV12-3/TRBV12-4	ASGRLANYGYT
TRBJ1-4	12	.	TRBV12-3/TRBV12-4	ASSLSRTAEKLF
TRBJ2-1	14	TRBD2	TRBV20-1	SARAFGGVAYNEQF
TRBJ2-7	13	TRBD1	TRBV27	ASSSLDRVTHEQY
TRBJ2-6	16	.	TRBV4-3	ASSQVGGPSSGANVLT
TRBJ1-6	14	.	TRBV12-3/TRBV12-4	ASRGGDRSYNSPLH
TRBJ1-1	11	.	TRBV20-1	SARNTAELGAF
TRBJ1-1	12	TRBD1	TRBV3-1	ASSATGGNTEAF
TRBJ1-2	11	.	TRBV12-3/TRBV12-4	ASSFLQGYGYT
TRBJ2-3	14	TRBD1	TRBV24-1	ATSDLDRGGLYTQY
TRBJ2-5	13	.	TRBV11-2	ASSPPGRGRETQY
TRBJ1-2	13	TRBD1	TRBV20-1	SARDRGQGANGYT
TRBJ2-2	13	TRBD2	TRBV19	ASSITSGAAGELF
TRBJ1-3	14	TRBD1	TRBV10-3	AISKPGQGSGNTIY
TRBJ1-2	12	.	TRBV7-8	ASSLVDQNYGYT
TRBJ2-3	13	.	TRBV7-2	ASSLEGPPRDTQY
TRBJ2-7	13	TRBD1	TRBV6-1	ASTTIGTGVYEQY
TRBJ2-5	13	TRBD2	TRBV29-1	SVVGSGAVGETQY
TRBJ2-1	14	TRBD2	TRBV7-7	ASSPSTSGGAFEQF
TRBJ1-1	13	.	TRBV18	ASSPIGEMNTEAF
TRBJ2-2	14	TRBD2	TRBV29-1	SALLAGGPNTGELF
TRBJ2-1	13	TRBD1	TRBV11-2	ASSLGRGLVNEQF
TRBJ2-7	14	TRBD2	TRBV6-5	ASSWGGRSPIGEQY
TRBJ2-1	14	TRBD2	TRBV5-6	ASSLELAGSYNEQF
TRBJ1-3	16	.	TRBV7-6	ASSLVSRQANSGNTIY
TRBJ1-4	11	.	TRBV7-2	ASSLVGEEKLF
TRBJ1-4	13	.	TRBV14	ASSQDPGAGEKLF
TRBJ2-2	14	.	TRBV4-3	ASSQDLGGNTGELF
TRBJ1-1	12	TRBD1	TRBV12-3/TRBV12-4	ASRGQGPNTEAF
TRBJ2-6	11	.	TRBV5-1	ASSLDSSNVLT